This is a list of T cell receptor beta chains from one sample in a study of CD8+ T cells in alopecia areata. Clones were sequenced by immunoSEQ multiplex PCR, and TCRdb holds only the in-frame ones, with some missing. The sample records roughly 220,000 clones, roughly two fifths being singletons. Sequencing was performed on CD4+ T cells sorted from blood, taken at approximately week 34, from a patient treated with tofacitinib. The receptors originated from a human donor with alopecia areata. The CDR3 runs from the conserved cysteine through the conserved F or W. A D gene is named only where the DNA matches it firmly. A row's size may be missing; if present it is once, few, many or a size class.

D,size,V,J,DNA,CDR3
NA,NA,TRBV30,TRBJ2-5,TGTGCCTGGACCCCCCGGGGAGAGACCCAGTACTTC,CAWTPRGETQYF
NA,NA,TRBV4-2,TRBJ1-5,TGTGCCAGCAGCCAAGATGCGCGGAACCGCAATCAGCCCCAGCATTTT,CASSQDARNRNQPQHF
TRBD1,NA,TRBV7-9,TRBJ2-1,TGTGCCAGCAGCCCTGAGGACAGGGGACCGCTCTTC,CASSPEDRGPLF
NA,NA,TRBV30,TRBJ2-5,TGTGCCTGGAGTCCGACGGGAAAAGAGACCCAGTACTTC,CAWSPTGKETQYF
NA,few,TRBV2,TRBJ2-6,TGTGCCAGCTTCAGGGAAAGGTCACGCTCTGGGGCCAACGTCCTGACTTTC,CASFRERSRSGANVLTF
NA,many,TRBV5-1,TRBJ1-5,TGCGCCAGCAGCAGCTTGGGACGGGGTCAGCCCCAGCATTTT,CASSSLGRGQPQHF
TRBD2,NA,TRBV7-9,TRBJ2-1,TGTGCCAGCAGCGCGGGGAGGGGTGTGAACAATGAGCAGTTCTTC,CASSAGRGVNNEQFF
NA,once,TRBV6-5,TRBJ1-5,TGTGCCAGCAGTCCAGCTTCGGGCCAGCCCCAGCATTTT,CASSPASGQPQHF
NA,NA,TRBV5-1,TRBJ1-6,TGCGCCAGCAGCTTGGTTGGTGGACAGCAGAATTCACCCCTCCACTTT,CASSLVGGQQNSPLHF
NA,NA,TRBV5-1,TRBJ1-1,TGCGCCAGCAGCTTCGGGACGGGGAACACTGAAGCTTTCTTT,CASSFGTGNTEAFF
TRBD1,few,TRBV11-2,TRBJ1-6,TGTGCCAGCAGCTTACTATGGGACAGGGCTTCACCCCTCCACTTT,CASSLLWDRASPLHF
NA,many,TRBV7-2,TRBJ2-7,TGTGCCAGCAGCCCTATGGGGGTTAGCTCCTACGAGCAGTACTTC,CASSPMGVSSYEQYF
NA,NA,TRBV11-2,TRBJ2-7,TGTGCCAGCAGCTTTCAGAGCTACGAGCAGTACTTC,CASSFQSYEQYF
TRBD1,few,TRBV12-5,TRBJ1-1,TGTGCTAGTGGTTTTACAGGACAGGGGAGATCTGAAGCTTTCTTT,CASGFTGQGRSEAFF
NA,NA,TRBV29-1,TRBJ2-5,TGCAGCGTTGGGGGGGAGACCCAGTACTTC,CSVGGETQYF
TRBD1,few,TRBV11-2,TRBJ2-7,TGTGCCAGCAGCCAACAGTTGGGACAGCAGGCGGGGCAGTACTTC,CASSQQLGQQAGQYF
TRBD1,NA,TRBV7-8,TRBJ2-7,TGTGCCAGCAGCCATCACGGGACAGGGATGGACGAGCAGTACTTC,CASSHHGTGMDEQYF
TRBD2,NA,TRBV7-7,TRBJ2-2,TGTGCCAGCAGCCGCCCGCTAGCTAGCGGGGCCGGGGAGCTGTTTTTT,CASSRPLASGAGELFF
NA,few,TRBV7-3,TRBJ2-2,TGTGCCAGCAGCTCTTCCGGGACCGTCACCGGGGAGCTGTTTTTT,CASSSSGTVTGELFF
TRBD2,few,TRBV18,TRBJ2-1,TGTGCCAGCTCACCACCCTCAGCGGGGTTCTACAATGAGCAGTTCTTC,CASSPPSAGFYNEQFF
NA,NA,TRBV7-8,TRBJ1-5,TGTGCCAGCAGCCCCTCAGGCGCCGCGTGGTATCAGCCCCAGCATTTT,CASSPSGAAWYQPQHF
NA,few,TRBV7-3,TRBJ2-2,TGTGCCAGCAGCACGGGACAGAACACCGGGGAGCTGTTTTTT,CASSTGQNTGELFF
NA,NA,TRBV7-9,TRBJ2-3,TGTGCCAGCAGCTACCGACGGGGCACAGATACGCAGTATTTT,CASSYRRGTDTQYF
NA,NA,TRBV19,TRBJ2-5,TGTGCCAGTAGTATAAGAGGGGGGGCGCAGGAGACCCAGTACTTC,CASSIRGGAQETQYF
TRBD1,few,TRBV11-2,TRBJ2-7,TGTGCCAGCAGCTTAGGAGGACGACAGGGGGCATACGAGCAGTACTTC,CASSLGGRQGAYEQYF
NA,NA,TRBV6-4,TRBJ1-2,TGTGCCAGCCTTCCTCGACAGGCCCCTCCCGGCTACACCTTC,CASLPRQAPPGYTF
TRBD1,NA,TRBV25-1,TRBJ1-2,TGTGCCAGCAGTGAATCGGGGAGGAGGGGGCGCAAGGACTATGGCTACACCTTC,CASSESGRRGRKDYGYTF
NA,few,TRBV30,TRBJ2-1,TGTGCCTGGAGCGTCGGAGGGTTATCCTACAATGAGCAGTTCTTC,CAWSVGGLSYNEQFF
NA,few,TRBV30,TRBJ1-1,TGTGCCTGGAGTCCTCCGGGTCGGGGGAACACTGAAGCTTTCTTT,CAWSPPGRGNTEAFF
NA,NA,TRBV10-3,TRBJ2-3,TGTGCCATCAGTCCCGACCAAATAGCGCAGTATTTT,CAISPDQIAQYF
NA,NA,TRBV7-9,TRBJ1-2,TGTGCCAGCAGCCCCAGCCGCGACACTTATGGCTACACCTTC,CASSPSRDTYGYTF
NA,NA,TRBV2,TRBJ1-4,TGTGCCAGCACCGAGAGAGCCCTAAATGAAAAACTGTTTTTT,CASTERALNEKLFF
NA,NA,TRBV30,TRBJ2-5,TGTGCCCTCTCAGCGGCTTTACAAGAGACCCAGTACTTC,CALSAALQETQYF
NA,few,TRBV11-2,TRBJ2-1,TGTGCCAGCAGCTTAGTCCTGGGGCCCACGCATGAGCAGTTCTTC,CASSLVLGPTHEQFF
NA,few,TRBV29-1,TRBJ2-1,TGCAGCGTCCGACTCGGGCTCTACAATGAGCAGTTCTTC,CSVRLGLYNEQFF
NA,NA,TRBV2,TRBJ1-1,TGTGCCAACCCTCGGGGTCAGGACACTGAAGCTTTCTTT,CANPRGQDTEAFF
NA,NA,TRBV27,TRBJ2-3,TGTGCCAGCAGTCCCCGGGATAGGGATACGCAGTATTTT,CASSPRDRDTQYF
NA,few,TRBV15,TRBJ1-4,TGTGCCACCAGCTTAAGTGGTAATGAAAAACTGTTTTTT,CATSLSGNEKLFF
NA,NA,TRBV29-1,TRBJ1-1,TGCAGCGCCATCATCGGAGGGGATACTGAAGCTTTCTTT,CSAIIGGDTEAFF
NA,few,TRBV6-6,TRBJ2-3,TGTGCCAGCAGTTACTCCCAGGGAGGTGGTACAGATACGCAGTATTTT,CASSYSQGGGTDTQYF
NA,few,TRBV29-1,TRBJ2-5,TGCAGCGTTTCGAACAGGGAGCTGAAAGAGACCCAGTACTTC,CSVSNRELKETQYF
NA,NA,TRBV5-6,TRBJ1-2,TGTGCCAGCAGCTGGGGGCCTGCCGGCTACACCTTC,CASSWGPAGYTF
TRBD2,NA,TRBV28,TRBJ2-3,TGTGCCAGCAGTTTCCTAGCGGGAGTCGGAGATACGCAGTATTTT,CASSFLAGVGDTQYF
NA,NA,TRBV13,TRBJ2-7,TGTGCCAGCAGCTTAGCAGGCTACGAGCAGTACTTC,CASSLAGYEQYF
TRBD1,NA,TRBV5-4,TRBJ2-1,TGTGCCAGCAGCTTGGGAGGTTCAGGGGGCCGGGATGAGCAGTTCTTC,CASSLGGSGGRDEQFF
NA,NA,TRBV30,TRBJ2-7,TGTGCCTGGTCTAGGTGGGAGAAGGGAGAGCAGTACTTC,CAWSRWEKGEQYF
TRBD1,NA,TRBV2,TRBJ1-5,TGTGCCAGCAGTCGACAGGGAAATAGCAATCAGCCCCAGCATTTT,CASSRQGNSNQPQHF
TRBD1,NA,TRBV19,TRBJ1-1,TGTGCCAGTAGTATCAGGGGGCTAGTCACTGAAGCTTTCTTT,CASSIRGLVTEAFF
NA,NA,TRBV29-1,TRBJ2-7,TGCAGCGTTGGGTGGGCGCACTCCTACGAGCAGTACTTC,CSVGWAHSYEQYF
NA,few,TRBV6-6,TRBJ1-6,TGTGCCAGCAGTTATTCACCCCTCCACTTT,CASSYSPLHF
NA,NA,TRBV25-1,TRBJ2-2,TGTGCCAGCAGTGAATCTCGTGGACCCGAGGGCCCCGGGGAGCTGTTTTTT,CASSESRGPEGPGELFF
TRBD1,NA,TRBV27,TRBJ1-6,TGTGCCAGCAGTTTGCGGGCGGGACAGTATAATTCACCCCTCCACTTT,CASSLRAGQYNSPLHF
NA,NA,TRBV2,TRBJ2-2,TGTGCCAGCACCGGGACGGGACACACCGGGGAGCTGTTTTTT,CASTGTGHTGELFF
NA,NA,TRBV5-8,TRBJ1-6,TGTGCCAGCAGCCAGTTCCAGACTCTTTCACCCCTCCACTTT,CASSQFQTLSPLHF
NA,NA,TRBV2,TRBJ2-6,TGTGCCAGCAGTGAAAGCAGGGTTGGGGCCAACGTCCTGACTTTC,CASSESRVGANVLTF